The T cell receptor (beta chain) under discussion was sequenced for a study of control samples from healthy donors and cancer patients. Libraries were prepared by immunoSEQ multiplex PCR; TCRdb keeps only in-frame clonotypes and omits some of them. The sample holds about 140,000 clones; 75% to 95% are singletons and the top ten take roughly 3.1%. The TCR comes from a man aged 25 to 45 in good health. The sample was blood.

The CDR3 bases are TGTGCCAGCAGTTCCGGTAATAGCAATCAGCCCCAGCATTTT. Translating gives CASSSGNSNQPQHF. The chain combines TRBV27 with TRBJ1-5; no definite D call. V lost 4 bases, J lost 0 bases, and 7 bases lay in between. The CDR3 consists of 14 residues. Germline V gives CDR1 MNHEY, CDR2 SMNVEV (reference sequence).